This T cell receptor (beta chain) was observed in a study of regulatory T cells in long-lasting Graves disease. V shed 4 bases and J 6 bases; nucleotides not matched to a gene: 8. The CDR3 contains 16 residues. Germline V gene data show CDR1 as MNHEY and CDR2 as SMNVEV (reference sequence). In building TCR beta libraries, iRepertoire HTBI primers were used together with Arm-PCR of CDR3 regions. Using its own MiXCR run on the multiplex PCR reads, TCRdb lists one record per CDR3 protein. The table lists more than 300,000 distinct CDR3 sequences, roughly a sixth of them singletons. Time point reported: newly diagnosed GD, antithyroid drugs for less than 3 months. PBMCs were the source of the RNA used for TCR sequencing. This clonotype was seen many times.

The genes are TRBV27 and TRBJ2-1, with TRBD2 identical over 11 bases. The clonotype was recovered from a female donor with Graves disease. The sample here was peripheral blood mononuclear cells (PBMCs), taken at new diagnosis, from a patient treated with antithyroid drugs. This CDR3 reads CASSSLLAGGPNEQFF. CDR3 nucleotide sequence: TGTGCCAGCAGTTCCTTGCTAGCGGGAGGTCCCAATGAGCAGTTCTTC.